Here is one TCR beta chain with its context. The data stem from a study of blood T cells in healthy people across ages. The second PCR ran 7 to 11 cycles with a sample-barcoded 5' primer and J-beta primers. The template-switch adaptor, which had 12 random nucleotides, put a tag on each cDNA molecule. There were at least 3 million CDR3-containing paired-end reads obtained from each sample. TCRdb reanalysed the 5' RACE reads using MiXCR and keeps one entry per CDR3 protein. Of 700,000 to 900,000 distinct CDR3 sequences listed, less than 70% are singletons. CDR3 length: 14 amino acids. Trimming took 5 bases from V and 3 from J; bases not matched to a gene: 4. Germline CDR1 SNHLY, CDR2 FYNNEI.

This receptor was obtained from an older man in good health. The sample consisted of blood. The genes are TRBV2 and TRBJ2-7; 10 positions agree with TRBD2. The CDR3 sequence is CASSWTSGYYEQYF. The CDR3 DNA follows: TGTGCCAGCAGTTGGACTAGCGGTTACTACGAGCAGTACTTC.